This T cell receptor (beta chain) was sequenced in a study of shared clonotypes between healthy human individuals. Study results and caveats: Enrolling few donors narrowed the genetic and exposure-history diversity that was represented.

Generated by immunoSEQ multiplex PCR, the TCRdb table keeps only in-frame clones and is missing some. This sample yields about 1 million clones, of which 65% to 80% are seen a single time; 1.4% to 1.5% belongs to the top ten. On this clone: Its antigen remains unknown.

The CDR3 length is 15 residues. With 5 bases removed from V and 1 base from J, the gap between germline ends came to 11 bases. Germline CDR1 SNHLY, CDR2 FYNNEI. The source of this sequence is a man between 18 and 29 years old in good health. The rearrangement uses TRBV2 and TRBJ1-4; no clear D. The sequenced sample consisted of memory CD4+ T cells sorted from blood. Subset defined: CD45RA-negative fraction. This chain's CDR3 is CASSSDTQTNEKLFF. Written as DNA, the CDR3 is TGTGCCAGCAGTTCCGACACGCAAACTAATGAAAAACTGTTTTTT.